What follows is one T cell receptor beta chain and its context. Its antigen is currently unknown. These data belong to a study of shared clonotypes between healthy human individuals. Every donor was a Caucasian adult from Nashville, Tennessee. Genomic DNA for unsorted samples was obtained from about 90 million PBMCs. Germline loops: CDR1 SGDLS, CDR2 YYNGEE. V lost 5 bases to trimming and J lost 1 base, with 12 bases between them. The CDR3 has 14 amino acids. Measured with immunoSEQ multiplex PCR; TCRdb has only the in-frame clones, and not every one. The sample has 400,000 to 550,000 clones, around three quarters seen once. Whole-study findings and limits: What limited the represented genetic and exposure-history diversity was the small number of donors.

This sequence joins TRBV9 and TRBJ1-1, with D possibly being TRBD1 (5 bases). The TCR was taken from a woman aged 35 to 49 in good health. Some clones in this sample may be carry-over from other donors' samples. The source material was PBMCs. Here the CDR3 reads CASSTGTGNTEAFF. The CDR3 DNA reads as TGTGCCAGCAGTACCGGGACGGGGAACACTGAAGCTTTCTTT.